Listed below are T cell receptor beta chains from one sample, sequenced in a study of tumor-infiltrating lymphocytes in primary liver carcinoma. TCRdb reprocessed the multiplex PCR reads via MiXCR and lists one record per CDR3 protein. Of around 210,000 distinct CDR3 sequences in the sample, 65% were seen once. Sequencing was performed on peripheral blood. All receptors derive from a woman in her sixties or seventies with primary liver carcinoma and hepatitis B virus infection. CDR3s include the opening cysteine and the closing phenylalanine or tryptophan. A D gene is named only where the DNA matches it firmly. Clone size is not always given. Where it is, it says once, few, many or a class for expanded clones.

>.|.|TRBJ2-1|TRBV4-1
TGCGCCGGCAGCCAATCCCCTGGGCGCACTGTGCAGTTCTTC
CAGSQSPGRTVQFF
>.|.|TRBJ2-2|TRBV28
TGTGCTAGCAGTTTATTGGTAGCGAACACCGGGGAGCTGTTTTTT
CASSLLVANTGELFF
>.|.|TRBJ1-4|TRBV12-3/TRBV12-4
TGTGCCAGCAGTTATGACCGGAGTAATGAAAAACTGTTTTTT
CASSYDRSNEKLFF
>.|once|TRBJ2-3|TRBV11-2
TGTGCCAGCAGTTTAGCAATAGGGAGAAGGAGCACTGATACGCAGTATTTT
CASSLAIGRRSTDTQYF
>TRBD1|few|TRBJ2-2|TRBV7-9
TGTGCCAGCAGCCGAAGACCGGGACAGGGGAACACCGGGGAGCTGTTTTTT
CASSRRPGQGNTGELFF
>.|once|TRBJ2-1|TRBV11-3
TGTGCCAGTAGCCCCAACATACTTGCAGACTCCTACAATGAGCAGTTCTTC
CASSPNILADSYNEQFF
>TRBD2|.|TRBJ2-7|TRBV7-8
TGTGCCAGCAGCCCGCGACTAGCTTACGAGCAGTACTTC
CASSPRLAYEQYF
>.|.|TRBJ2-5|TRBV11-1
TGCGCCAACAGCTTAGGGGTTGGGGAGACCCAGTACTTC
CANSLGVGETQYF
>TRBD2|medium-sized|TRBJ2-7|TRBV11-2
TGTGCCAGCAGCTTCCTAGCGGGAGTCAACGAGCAGTACTTC
CASSFLAGVNEQYF
>.|few|TRBJ2-7|TRBV7-9
TGTGCCAGCAGCCGAGCCCCCTACGAGCAGTACTTC
CASSRAPYEQYF
>TRBD1|.|TRBJ1-5|TRBV6-5
TGTGCCATCAGCACCCTGAAAGGGGGCAATCAGCCCCAGAATTTT
CAISTLKGGNQPQNF
>.|.|TRBJ1-1|TRBV11-2
TGTACCAGCAGCCTAGAACCTGGACCGAACACTGAAGCTTTCTTT
CTSSLEPGPNTEAFF
>TRBD2|.|TRBJ2-7|TRBV29-1
TGCAGCGTTGAAGGGGGGCGCGAGACTAGCGGTCGCTACGAGCAGTACTTC
CSVEGGRETSGRYEQYF
>.|.|TRBJ2-4|TRBV4-2
TGTGCCAGCAGCCAAGAGACCCGACTAACGGGATGGTCCAAAAACATTCAGTACTTC
CASSQETRLTGWSKNIQYF
>.|.|TRBJ2-1|TRBV12-3/TRBV12-4
TGTGCCAGCAGTTTAGGTAGCGTGTTCGGTTCGTACAATGAGCAGTTCTTC
CASSLGSVFGSYNEQFF
>.|.|TRBJ1-1|TRBV11-2
TGTGCCAGGAGCTTGAGAGTGGACGGGGAAGTTTTCTTT
CARSLRVDGEVFF
>.|.|TRBJ2-1|TRBV5-6
TGTGCCAGCAGATACACGGGCAACTCCTACAATGAGCAGTTCTTC
CASRYTGNSYNEQFF
>.|.|TRBJ1-1|TRBV7-9
TGTGTCAGCAGCTTTCGCTTTGCGACAGGCTCCCTAATGCCCGAAGAAGCTTTCTTT
CVSSFRFATGSLMPEEAFF
>TRBD2|many|TRBJ2-2|TRBV6-5
TGTGCCAGCAGCATTCGCGGGAGGGCCGGGGAGCTGTTTTTT
CASSIRGRAGELFF
>.|.|TRBJ1-2|TRBV28
TGTGCCAGCCTTTTGCCAGGGTATGGCTACACCTTC
CASLLPGYGYTF
>TRBD1|.|TRBJ2-7|TRBV10-3
TGTGCCATCAGGAAGAGACAGGGGGAAAACGAGCAGCACTTC
CAIRKRQGENEQHF
>.|.|TRBJ1-1|TRBV6-5
TGTGCCAGCAGTTACTCGCCGGGGAGCACTGAAGCTTTCTTT
CASSYSPGSTEAFF
>TRBD2|many|TRBJ2-7|TRBV6-1
TGTGCCAGCAGCGTCGGAGCGGGATCTGAGTACGAGCAGTACTTC
CASSVGAGSEYEQYF
>TRBD2|.|TRBJ2-2|TRBV11-1
TGTGCCAGCAGCTTAGGGGAGGGCACCGGGGAGCTGTTTTTT
CASSLGEGTGELFF
>TRBD2|.|TRBJ2-1|TRBV11-2
TGTGCCAGCAGCTACCCCACCGGGACTAGTGGGAGGGGTAATGAGCAGTTGTTC
CASSYPTGTSGRGNEQLF
>.|.|TRBJ2-3|TRBV29-1
TGCAGCGTTCTACAGGACCCCACAGATACTCACTATTTT
CSVLQDPTDTHYF
>.|.|TRBJ2-7|TRBV2
TGTGCCAGCAACCTCCTGGAGGACTACACGGCCTACTATGAGCAGTACTTC
CASNLLEDYTAYYEQYF
>TRBD2|.|TRBJ2-3|TRBV5-1
TGCGCCAGCAGCCACGGACTAGCGGGAGCCACAGATACGCAGTATTTT
CASSHGLAGATDTQYF
>.|few|TRBJ1-1|TRBV13
TGTGCCAGCAGCTTAGAGAATATGGGGGGGATTGAAGCTTTCTTT
CASSLENMGGIEAFF
>TRBD1|many|TRBJ1-1|TRBV7-9
TGTGCCAGCAGCTTACAGGGGGGACACACTGAAGCTTTCTTT
CASSLQGGHTEAFF
>TRBD1|many|TRBJ1-2|TRBV4-1
TGCGCCAGCAGCCAAGTAGGGGGCTCCAGGGTTTATGGCTACACCTTC
CASSQVGGSRVYGYTF
>.|many|TRBJ2-1|TRBV29-1
TGCAGCGTTGCGCTAGATGTTGAGCAGTTCTTC
CSVALDVEQFF
>.|.|TRBJ2-3|TRBV7-9
TGTGCCAACAGCTTAGGGAGGGGGAGGTTGGGCACAGATACGCAGTATTTT
CANSLGRGRLGTDTQYF
>.|.|TRBJ2-5|TRBV10-2
TGCGCCAGCAGCACAGGGAGCGCTGGGGAGACCCAGTACTTC
CASSTGSAGETQYF
>.|.|TRBJ1-2|TRBV25-1
TGTGCCAGCAGTGAAAGGGGTCTGCATGGCTACACCTTC
CASSERGLHGYTF
>.|.|TRBJ2-7|TRBV5-1
TGCGCCAGCACCTTTGGAGACATCTCGAGCTCCTACAAGCAGTACTTC
CASTFGDISSSYKQYF
>.|few|TRBJ2-1|TRBV5-1
TGCGCCAGCAGCTCCTACAAGAATGAGCAGTTCTTC
CASSSYKNEQFF
>.|.|TRBJ2-1|TRBV5-1
TGCGCCAACAGCTTGGGTAACAGCTTTTACTACAATGAGCAGTTCTTC
CANSLGNSFYYNEQFF
>.|.|TRBJ2-1|TRBV28
TGTGCCAGTGGACCAGGGGGGAATGAGCAGCTCTTC
CASGPGGNEQLF
>.|.|TRBJ1-5|TRBV6-5
TGTGCCAGCAGGGCTGGGGGGCACAATCAGCCCCAGCATTTT
CASRAGGHNQPQHF
>TRBD2|.|TRBJ2-1|TRBV29-1
TGCAGCGTTGAACAGGCTAGCGGGAGCTCCTACAATGGGCAGTTCTTC
CSVEQASGSSYNGQFF
>TRBD1|few|TRBJ1-2|TRBV28
TGTGCCAGCAGTTTTCCCCCCGGGACAGGGGCAGGGGATGGCTACACCTTC
CASSFPPGTGAGDGYTF
>TRBD2|.|TRBJ2-5|TRBV28
TGTGCCAGCAGTTCCCGGACTAGCGGGAGCCAAGAGACCCAGTACTTC
CASSSRTSGSQETQYF
>.|.|TRBJ2-3|TRBV11-2
TGTGCCAGCAGCCGGCCACTAGCTGGAACAGATACGCAGTATTTT
CASSRPLAGTDTQYF
>.|.|TRBJ2-1|TRBV11-2
TGTGCCAGCAGCTTAGTTTCGGAAGTTCTCGACGATGAGCAGTTCTTC
CASSLVSEVLDDEQFF
>TRBD2|few|TRBJ2-1|TRBV28
TGTGCCAGCAGGCAATATGGGACTAGCGGGAGGTATGGCGAGCAGTTCTTC
CASRQYGTSGRYGEQFF
>TRBD2|many|TRBJ2-7|TRBV6-5
TGTGCCAGCAGTAGACTAGCGGGTGAGCAGTACTTC
CASSRLAGEQYF
>.|.|TRBJ1-2|TRBV4-2
TGTGCCTGCAGCCAATCGTCGGCCAACTATGGCTACACCTTC
CACSQSSANYGYTF
>.|many|TRBJ2-3|TRBV30
TGTGCCTGGGAGCTAGCTCATGGCACAGATACGCAGTATTTT
CAWELAHGTDTQYF
>.|.|TRBJ2-7|TRBV11-2
TGTACCAGGAGCTTAAGGGATTTCTACGAGCAGTACTTC
CTRSLRDFYEQYF
>TRBD2|.|TRBJ2-1|TRBV11-2
TGTGCCAGCAGCTTCCTGCTAAGTAGCGGGAGCGATAATGAGCAGTTCTTC
CASSFLLSSGSDNEQFF
>TRBD2|.|TRBJ2-1|TRBV29-1
TGCAGCGTCATTACTAGCGGGAGTAATGGGCAGTTCTTC
CSVITSGSNGQFF
>TRBD2|.|TRBJ2-1|TRBV30
TGTGCCTGGAGTGTCGGAGGGAGGGCCCATGAGCAGTTCTTC
CAWSVGGRAHEQFF
>.|.|TRBJ2-3|TRBV6-4
TGTGCCAGCAGTCCCGAAGCGGTGAGAACAGATACGCAGTATTTT
CASSPEAVRTDTQYF
>TRBD1|.|TRBJ1-6|TRBV11-2
TGTGCCAGCAGCTTAGAAAGGACAGGGGGTTCATCCCTCCACTTT
CASSLERTGGSSLHF
>TRBD2|.|TRBJ2-1|TRBV29-1
TGCGGCGTCCACCCGGCTAGCGGGACGCCCCGAAAGAGTGCGCAATTCTTC
CGVHPASGTPRKSAQFF
>.|few|TRBJ2-7|TRBV4-1
TGCGCCAGCAGCCTCGGATCCCTCCGGAGCACTACTTACGAGCAGTACTTC
CASSLGSLRSTTYEQYF
>TRBD2|many|TRBJ2-3|TRBV11-2
TGTGCCAGCAGCCAAGGACTGACTAGCGCAACAGATACGCAGTATTTT
CASSQGLTSATDTQYF
>.|once|TRBJ2-3|TRBV11-2
TGTGCCAGCAGCTTACACAGGATGGAGACAGGTACGCAGTATTTT
CASSLHRMETGTQYF
>.|.|TRBJ2-3|TRBV4-2
TGTGCTAGCAGCCAAGTTAGCGGCACACATACGCAGTATTTT
CASSQVSGTHTQYF